This is a list of T cell receptor beta chains from one sample in a study of blood T cell repertoires in COVID-19. TCRdb's copy holds only in-frame clones and misses some; the assay was immunoSEQ multiplex PCR. The sample includes roughly 190,000 clones, 65% to 85% of them seen just once. The sample taken for sequencing was peripheral blood. The source is a human donor with acute or convalescent COVID-19. The donor label of this sample is uncertain. Both conserved end residues are part of each CDR3. A D gene is named only where the DNA matches it firmly. The size field is filled for only some rows; it gives once, few, many or a size class.

d_call: TRBD1
v_call: TRBV19
j_call: TRBJ2-7
clone_size: -
cdr3_aa: CASSWTGGYEQYF
cdr3_nt: TGTGCCAGTAGTTGGACAGGGGGCTACGAGCAGTACTTC

d_call: TRBD2
v_call: TRBV6-5
j_call: TRBJ2-3
clone_size: -
cdr3_aa: CASRAGGPDTQYF
cdr3_nt: TGTGCCAGCAGGGCGGGGGGCCCAGATACGCAGTATTTT

d_call: -
v_call: TRBV11-2
j_call: TRBJ2-1
clone_size: -
cdr3_aa: CASSLESSSYNEQFF
cdr3_nt: TGTGCCAGCAGCTTAGAGAGTAGCTCCTACAATGAGCAGTTCTTC

d_call: TRBD2
v_call: TRBV2
j_call: TRBJ2-3
clone_size: -
cdr3_aa: CASQDTAGGQDTQYF
cdr3_nt: TGTGCCAGCCAGGATACAGCGGGGGGCCAAGATACGCAGTATTTT

d_call: -
v_call: TRBV7-3
j_call: TRBJ1-2
clone_size: -
cdr3_aa: CASREVLNYGYTF
cdr3_nt: TGTGCCAGCAGAGAAGTACTGAACTATGGCTACACCTTC

d_call: TRBD1
v_call: TRBV2
j_call: TRBJ2-3
clone_size: -
cdr3_aa: CASSRDRGPDTQYF
cdr3_nt: TGTGCCAGCAGTAGAGACAGGGGGCCGGATACGCAGTATTTT

d_call: -
v_call: TRBV12-2
j_call: TRBJ1-4
clone_size: -
cdr3_aa: CASRLVPRGGPSEKLFF
cdr3_nt: TGTGCAAGTCGCTTAGTTCCAAGAGGGGGCCCGTCGGAAAAACTGTTTTTT

d_call: -
v_call: TRBV7-2
j_call: TRBJ2-2
clone_size: -
cdr3_aa: CASSARDTGSGELFF
cdr3_nt: TGTGCCAGCAGCGCCCGGGACACGGGAAGCGGGGAGCTGTTTTTT

d_call: TRBD1
v_call: TRBV6-6
j_call: TRBJ2-7
clone_size: -
cdr3_aa: CASSYSSGTGGYEQYF
cdr3_nt: TGTGCCAGCAGTTACTCGTCCGGGACAGGGGGGTACGAGCAGTACTTC

d_call: TRBD1
v_call: TRBV5-1
j_call: TRBJ2-3
clone_size: -
cdr3_aa: CASSKVGGASDTQYF
cdr3_nt: TGCGCCAGCAGCAAGGTAGGGGGCGCCTCGGATACGCAGTATTTT

d_call: -
v_call: TRBV6-5
j_call: TRBJ1-2
clone_size: -
cdr3_aa: CASSYMTGYGYTF
cdr3_nt: TGTGCCAGCAGTTACATGACGGGCTATGGCTACACCTTC

d_call: -
v_call: TRBV3-1/TRBV3-2
j_call: TRBJ2-7
clone_size: once
cdr3_aa: CASSQDNGGAPYEQYF
cdr3_nt: TGTGCCAGCAGCCAGGATAACGGGGGTGCGCCCTACGAGCAGTACTTC

d_call: -
v_call: TRBV9
j_call: TRBJ2-7
clone_size: -
cdr3_aa: CASSVSSYEQYF
cdr3_nt: TGTGCCAGCAGCGTATCGAGCTACGAGCAGTACTTC

d_call: TRBD1
v_call: TRBV19
j_call: TRBJ1-4
clone_size: -
cdr3_aa: CASSGGQGLGEKLFF
cdr3_nt: TGTGCCAGTAGTGGCGGACAGGGCCTGGGGGAAAAACTGTTTTTT

d_call: TRBD2
v_call: TRBV5-1
j_call: TRBJ2-1
clone_size: -
cdr3_aa: CASSYPSLAGAHYNEQFF
cdr3_nt: TGCGCCAGCAGCTACCCCTCTTTAGCGGGAGCCCACTACAATGAGCAGTTCTTC

d_call: -
v_call: TRBV7-9
j_call: TRBJ2-1
clone_size: -
cdr3_aa: CASSFGSRLQSEQFF
cdr3_nt: TGTGCCAGCAGCTTTGGTTCCAGATTACAATCCGAGCAGTTCTTC

d_call: TRBD1
v_call: TRBV9
j_call: TRBJ1-5
clone_size: -
cdr3_aa: CASSTRGGNQPQHF
cdr3_nt: TGTGCCAGCAGCACCAGGGGGGGCAATCAGCCCCAGCATTTT

d_call: TRBD2
v_call: TRBV19
j_call: TRBJ2-1
clone_size: -
cdr3_aa: CASRLAGGPYNEQFF
cdr3_nt: TGTGCCAGTCGGCTAGCGGGGGGTCCCTACAATGAGCAGTTCTTC

d_call: TRBD1
v_call: TRBV9
j_call: TRBJ1-5
clone_size: -
cdr3_aa: CASSVEGTANQPQHF
cdr3_nt: TGTGCCAGCAGCGTAGAAGGGACAGCGAATCAGCCCCAGCATTTT

d_call: -
v_call: TRBV3-1/TRBV3-2
j_call: TRBJ1-1
clone_size: once
cdr3_aa: CASSQLGTEAFF
cdr3_nt: TGTGCCAGCAGCCAACTAGGCACTGAAGCTTTCTTT